The source of this T cell receptor beta chain is a study of blood T cell repertoires in COVID-19. As for the study in general: Sample material is recorded as cDNA or gDNA derived from T cells, B-cell-depleted T cells, or PBMCs.

This CDR3 is 16 amino acids long. After removal of 4 bases from V and 1 base from J, the junction contained 8 bases not matched to a gene. In germline, CDR1 is SGHRS, CDR2 YFSETQ. Study processing details: The authors estimated nucleated cell counts from reference gene primer amplification. Here immunoSEQ multiplex PCR was the method, and the copy in TCRdb shows in-frame clones only, minus some. For V, J and clone size, that table is used; D and trimming come from the DNA. The sample carries 40,000 to 45,000 clones, approximately 90% recorded once. The sequence was obtained from a man between 40 and 49 years old with COVID-19, enrolled during active disease. V and J are TRBV5-1 and TRBJ1-1, with 9 bases lining up with TRBD1. The sequenced sample consisted of peripheral blood. In DNA, the CDR3 is TGCGCCAGCAGCAAGAGGACAGGGGAGGGGAACACTGAAGCTTTCTTT. This gives the protein CASSKRTGEGNTEAFF.